Listed below are T cell receptor beta chains from one sample, sequenced in a study of OX40 agonist ivuxolimab in advanced cancers. Here immunoSEQ multiplex PCR was the method, and the copy in TCRdb shows in-frame clones only, minus some. The sample lists about 71,000 clones; roughly nine tenths were seen once. Specimen: CD4+ or CD8+ T cells sorted from blood, collected in a trial of the OX40 agonist ivuxolimab. The receptors come from an adult with an advanced solid tumor such as melanoma, head and neck, liver or kidney cancer. Both conserved end residues are part of each CDR3. Each record gives: CDR3 protein, CDR3 DNA, clone size, J gene, V gene, D gene. A D gene is named only where the DNA matches it firmly. The listing skips clone size in some rows; elsewhere it reads once, few, many or a size class.

CDR3aa: CASSLDNANTGELFF
CDR3nt: TGTGCCAGCAGCTTAGACAACGCGAACACCGGGGAGCTGTTTTTT
abundance: NA
j_gene: TRBJ2-2
v_gene: TRBV7-9
d_gene: NA

CDR3aa: CASSSSGSEQYF
CDR3nt: TGTGCCAGCAGTTCCTCCGGTTCCGAGCAGTACTTC
abundance: NA
j_gene: TRBJ2-7
v_gene: TRBV28
d_gene: NA

CDR3aa: CASSLGTAYEQYF
CDR3nt: TGTGCCAGCAGCTTAGGGACAGCCTACGAGCAGTACTTC
abundance: NA
j_gene: TRBJ2-7
v_gene: TRBV7-6
d_gene: NA

CDR3aa: CASSGSSGLYNEQFF
CDR3nt: TGTGCCAGCAGCGGGTCTAGCGGACTATACAATGAGCAGTTCTTC
abundance: NA
j_gene: TRBJ2-1
v_gene: TRBV7-8
d_gene: TRBD2

CDR3aa: CASSESEGAYTEAFF
CDR3nt: TGTGCCAGCAGCGAGAGTGAGGGGGCGTATACTGAAGCTTTCTTT
abundance: NA
j_gene: TRBJ1-1
v_gene: TRBV9
d_gene: TRBD1

CDR3aa: CASSPGPGLGYNEQFF
CDR3nt: TGTGCCAGCAGTCCGGGTCCGGGACTAGGTTACAATGAGCAGTTCTTC
abundance: NA
j_gene: TRBJ2-1
v_gene: TRBV2
d_gene: TRBD2

CDR3aa: CASSAIGAAGNTIYF
CDR3nt: TGTGCCAGCAGCGCTATCGGGGCTGCTGGAAACACCATATATTTT
abundance: NA
j_gene: TRBJ1-3
v_gene: TRBV13
d_gene: NA

CDR3aa: CASSIMARASGPYNEQFF
CDR3nt: TGTGCCAGTAGTATAATGGCCCGGGCTAGCGGGCCCTACAATGAGCAGTTCTTC
abundance: NA
j_gene: TRBJ2-1
v_gene: TRBV19
d_gene: TRBD2

CDR3aa: CAWNGAGSWETQYF
CDR3nt: TGTGCCTGGAATGGGGCGGGATCATGGGAGACCCAGTACTTC
abundance: NA
j_gene: TRBJ2-5
v_gene: TRBV30
d_gene: NA

CDR3aa: CASSLSTANNSPLHF
CDR3nt: TGTGCCAGCAGTTTGTCAACAGCGAATAATTCACCCCTCCACTTT
abundance: NA
j_gene: TRBJ1-6
v_gene: TRBV27
d_gene: NA

CDR3aa: CASSVDATSGSSYNEQFF
CDR3nt: TGTGCCAGCAGCGTAGACGCGACTAGCGGGAGCTCCTACAATGAGCAGTTCTTC
abundance: once
j_gene: TRBJ2-1
v_gene: TRBV9
d_gene: TRBD2

CDR3aa: CASSRGTLERYEQYF
CDR3nt: TGTGCCAGCAGTCGCGGAACACTAGAACGCTACGAGCAGTACTTC
abundance: NA
j_gene: TRBJ2-7
v_gene: TRBV27
d_gene: NA

CDR3aa: CASSFPPGQGSDTQYF
CDR3nt: TGTGCCAGCAGTTTCCCCCCGGGACAGGGATCAGATACGCAGTATTTT
abundance: NA
j_gene: TRBJ2-3
v_gene: TRBV27
d_gene: TRBD1

CDR3aa: CATSNGETQYF
CDR3nt: TGTGCCACCAGTAACGGGGAGACCCAGTACTTC
abundance: NA
j_gene: TRBJ2-5
v_gene: TRBV15
d_gene: NA

CDR3aa: CSVGQSSYNEQFF
CDR3nt: TGCAGCGTTGGTCAGAGCTCCTACAATGAGCAGTTCTTC
abundance: NA
j_gene: TRBJ2-1
v_gene: TRBV29-1
d_gene: NA

CDR3aa: CASSLQLLPTDTQYF
CDR3nt: TGTGCCAGCAGCTTACAGCTGCTGCCCACAGATACGCAGTATTTT
abundance: NA
j_gene: TRBJ2-3
v_gene: TRBV7-8
d_gene: NA

CDR3aa: CASSRDEGTAQETQYF
CDR3nt: TGTGCCAGCAGCCGCGACGAGGGGACAGCCCAAGAGACCCAGTACTTC
abundance: NA
j_gene: TRBJ2-5
v_gene: TRBV11-2
d_gene: TRBD1

CDR3aa: CASSPDSTNEKLFF
CDR3nt: TGCGCCAGCAGCCCGGACAGTACTAATGAAAAACTGTTTTTT
abundance: NA
j_gene: TRBJ1-4
v_gene: TRBV4-3
d_gene: NA

CDR3aa: CASSLILAGGPHNEQFF
CDR3nt: TGTGCCAGCAGTTTAATCCTAGCGGGAGGGCCCCACAATGAGCAGTTCTTC
abundance: NA
j_gene: TRBJ2-1
v_gene: TRBV27
d_gene: TRBD2

CDR3aa: CASSWGSTAEAFF
CDR3nt: TGTGCCAGCAGCTGGGGCAGTACGGCTGAAGCTTTCTTT
abundance: NA
j_gene: TRBJ1-1
v_gene: TRBV5-6
d_gene: NA

CDR3aa: CAWRDRGGNQPQHF
CDR3nt: TGTGCCTGGAGGGACAGGGGAGGGAATCAGCCCCAGCATTTT
abundance: NA
j_gene: TRBJ1-5
v_gene: TRBV30
d_gene: TRBD1

CDR3aa: CASSLYRNPRWEQFF
CDR3nt: TGTGCCAGCAGTTTATATCGCAACCCGCGTTGGGAGCAGTTCTTC
abundance: NA
j_gene: TRBJ2-1
v_gene: TRBV28
d_gene: NA

CDR3aa: CASSLGLNYRATPYEQYF
CDR3nt: TGCGCCAGCAGCTTGGGTCTAAACTACAGAGCTACCCCCTACGAGCAGTACTTC
abundance: NA
j_gene: TRBJ2-7
v_gene: TRBV5-1
d_gene: NA

CDR3aa: CASSLWGPGFNQPQHF
CDR3nt: TGTGCCAGCAGTTTATGGGGACCGGGCTTCAATCAGCCCCAGCATTTT
abundance: NA
j_gene: TRBJ1-5
v_gene: TRBV27
d_gene: NA

CDR3aa: CASSLVAAYEQYF
CDR3nt: TGTGCCAGCAGCTTAGTGGCAGCATACGAGCAGTACTTC
abundance: NA
j_gene: TRBJ2-7
v_gene: TRBV7-9
d_gene: NA

CDR3aa: CSVIPGNTEAFF
CDR3nt: TGCAGCGTTATCCCGGGGAACACTGAAGCTTTCTTT
abundance: few
j_gene: TRBJ1-1
v_gene: TRBV29-1
d_gene: NA

CDR3aa: CASSPTQGLPTDTQYF
CDR3nt: TGTGCCAGCAGCCCCACCCAGGGACTTCCCACAGATACGCAGTATTTT
abundance: NA
j_gene: TRBJ2-3
v_gene: TRBV28
d_gene: NA

CDR3aa: CATSRDWSTEAFF
CDR3nt: TGTGCCACCAGCAGAGATTGGAGTACTGAAGCTTTCTTT
abundance: NA
j_gene: TRBJ1-1
v_gene: TRBV15
d_gene: NA

CDR3aa: CASSPGQFTYEQYF
CDR3nt: TGTGCCAGCAGCCCCGGGCAGTTCACCTACGAGCAGTACTTC
abundance: NA
j_gene: TRBJ2-7
v_gene: TRBV2
d_gene: NA

CDR3aa: CASSLDGLAGLDTQYF
CDR3nt: TGTGCCAGCAGCTTGGATGGACTAGCGGGGCTAGATACGCAGTATTTT
abundance: NA
j_gene: TRBJ2-3
v_gene: TRBV5-5
d_gene: TRBD2

CDR3aa: CASSLAASYNEQFF
CDR3nt: TGTGCCAGCAGTTTAGCAGCGTCCTACAATGAGCAGTTCTTC
abundance: few
j_gene: TRBJ2-1
v_gene: TRBV27
d_gene: NA

CDR3aa: CASNLAGADEQFF
CDR3nt: TGTGCCAGCAACTTAGCGGGAGCGGACGAGCAGTTCTTC
abundance: NA
j_gene: TRBJ2-1
v_gene: TRBV6-5
d_gene: TRBD2

CDR3aa: CASSPRGGEKLFF
CDR3nt: TGTGCCAGCAGCCCCCGGGGAGGTGAAAAACTGTTTTTT
abundance: NA
j_gene: TRBJ1-4
v_gene: TRBV5-4
d_gene: NA

CDR3aa: CASSLGRDYEQYF
CDR3nt: TGCGCCAGCAGCCTTGGGAGAGACTACGAGCAGTACTTC
abundance: NA
j_gene: TRBJ2-7
v_gene: TRBV4-3
d_gene: NA

CDR3aa: CASSKAAPFNPYQETQYF
CDR3nt: TGTGCCAGTAGTAAAGCAGCTCCTTTTAATCCGTACCAAGAGACCCAGTACTTC
abundance: NA
j_gene: TRBJ2-5
v_gene: TRBV19
d_gene: NA

CDR3aa: CASSIVGGRIHEQFF
CDR3nt: TGTGCCAGTAGTATAGTAGGCGGGAGGATCCATGAGCAGTTCTTC
abundance: NA
j_gene: TRBJ2-1
v_gene: TRBV19
d_gene: TRBD2

CDR3aa: CASSFGGIQETQYF
CDR3nt: TGCGCCAGCAGCTTTGGAGGAATCCAAGAGACCCAGTACTTC
abundance: NA
j_gene: TRBJ2-5
v_gene: TRBV5-1
d_gene: NA

CDR3aa: CTSRLNGLCTRANVLTF
CDR3nt: TGCACCAGCAGGCTGAACGGTTTGTGCACTCGGGCCAACGTCCTGACTTTC
abundance: NA
j_gene: TRBJ2-6
v_gene: TRBV1
d_gene: NA

CDR3aa: CASSFSGRGAGELFF
CDR3nt: TGTGCCAGCAGCTTCAGCGGGAGGGGGGCCGGGGAGCTGTTTTTT
abundance: NA
j_gene: TRBJ2-2
v_gene: TRBV7-9
d_gene: TRBD2

CDR3aa: CASSAGTTQETQYF
CDR3nt: TGTGCCAGCAGCGCCGGGACAACACAAGAGACCCAGTACTTC
abundance: NA
j_gene: TRBJ2-5
v_gene: TRBV2
d_gene: NA

CDR3aa: CASSQDSSSYNEQFF
CDR3nt: TGCGCCAGCAGCCAAGACAGTAGCTCCTACAATGAGCAGTTCTTC
abundance: NA
j_gene: TRBJ2-1
v_gene: TRBV4-1
d_gene: NA

CDR3aa: CASRQIRVDQPQHF
CDR3nt: TGTGCCAGCCGCCAGATCAGGGTTGATCAGCCCCAGCATTTT
abundance: NA
j_gene: TRBJ1-5
v_gene: TRBV28
d_gene: NA

CDR3aa: CASSLGINEQFF
CDR3nt: TGTGCCAGCAGCTTAGGGATCAATGAGCAGTTCTTC
abundance: NA
j_gene: TRBJ2-1
v_gene: TRBV7-2
d_gene: NA

CDR3aa: CASGSAGTVHNEQFF
CDR3nt: TGTGCTAGTGGTTCGGCCGGGACAGTCCACAATGAGCAGTTCTTC
abundance: NA
j_gene: TRBJ2-1
v_gene: TRBV12-5
d_gene: TRBD1

CDR3aa: CASSEFEDNEQFF
CDR3nt: TGTGCCAGCAGTGAATTTGAAGACAATGAGCAGTTCTTC
abundance: NA
j_gene: TRBJ2-1
v_gene: TRBV2
d_gene: NA

CDR3aa: CASSLEGGGSTDTQYF
CDR3nt: TGTGCCAGCAGCTTAGAAGGGGGCGGTAGCACAGATACGCAGTATTTT
abundance: NA
j_gene: TRBJ2-3
v_gene: TRBV7-2
d_gene: TRBD1

CDR3aa: CASSRTGSDYGYTF
CDR3nt: TGTGCCAGCAGTCGGACAGGTAGTGACTATGGCTACACCTTC
abundance: NA
j_gene: TRBJ1-2
v_gene: TRBV28
d_gene: TRBD1

CDR3aa: CASSYGGSHTEAFF
CDR3nt: TGTGCCAGCAGTTACGGAGGCAGCCACACTGAAGCTTTCTTT
abundance: NA
j_gene: TRBJ1-1
v_gene: TRBV6-6
d_gene: NA

CDR3aa: CAAQGVPSSGANVLTF
CDR3nt: TGTGCCGCCCAGGGGGTGCCGAGCTCTGGGGCCAACGTCCTGACTTTC
abundance: once
j_gene: TRBJ2-6
v_gene: TRBV2
d_gene: TRBD1

CDR3aa: CASSTVGNSYEQYF
CDR3nt: TGTGCCAGCAGTACTGTCGGCAACTCCTACGAGCAGTACTTC
abundance: NA
j_gene: TRBJ2-7
v_gene: TRBV28
d_gene: NA

CDR3aa: CASSLRQAAIYNEQFF
CDR3nt: TGTGCCAGCAGTTTACGCCAGGCCGCGATTTACAATGAGCAGTTCTTC
abundance: NA
j_gene: TRBJ2-1
v_gene: TRBV27
d_gene: NA

CDR3aa: CASSLSGGYGYTF
CDR3nt: TGTGCCAGCAGCTTATCAGGGGGCTATGGCTACACCTTC
abundance: NA
j_gene: TRBJ1-2
v_gene: TRBV13
d_gene: TRBD1